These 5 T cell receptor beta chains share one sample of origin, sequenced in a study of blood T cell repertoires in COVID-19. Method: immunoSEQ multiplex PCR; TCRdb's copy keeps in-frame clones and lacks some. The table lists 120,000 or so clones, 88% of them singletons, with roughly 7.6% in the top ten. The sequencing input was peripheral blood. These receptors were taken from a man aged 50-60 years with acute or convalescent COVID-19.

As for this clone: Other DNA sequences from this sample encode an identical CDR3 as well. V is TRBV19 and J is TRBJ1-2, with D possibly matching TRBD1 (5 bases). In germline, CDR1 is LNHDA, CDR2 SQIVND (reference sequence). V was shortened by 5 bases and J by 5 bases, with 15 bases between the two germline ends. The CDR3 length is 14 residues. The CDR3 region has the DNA TGTGCCAGTAGTCTGGGGGGGATTAATTATGGCTACACCTTC. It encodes CASSLGGINYGYTF.

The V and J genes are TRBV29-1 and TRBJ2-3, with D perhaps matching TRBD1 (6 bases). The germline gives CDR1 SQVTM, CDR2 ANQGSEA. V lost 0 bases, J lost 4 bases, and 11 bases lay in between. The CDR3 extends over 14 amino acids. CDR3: CSVEEAGVPDTQYF. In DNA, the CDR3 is TGCAGCGTTGAAGAGGCAGGGGTTCCAGATACGCAGTATTTT.

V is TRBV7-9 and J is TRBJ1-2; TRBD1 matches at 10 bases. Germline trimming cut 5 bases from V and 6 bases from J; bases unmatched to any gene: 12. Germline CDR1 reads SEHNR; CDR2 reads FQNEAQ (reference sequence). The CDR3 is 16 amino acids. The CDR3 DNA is TGTGCCAGCAGCAAAAGCCGGGACAGGGGATCGGATGGCTACACCTTC. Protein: CASSKSRDRGSDGYTF.

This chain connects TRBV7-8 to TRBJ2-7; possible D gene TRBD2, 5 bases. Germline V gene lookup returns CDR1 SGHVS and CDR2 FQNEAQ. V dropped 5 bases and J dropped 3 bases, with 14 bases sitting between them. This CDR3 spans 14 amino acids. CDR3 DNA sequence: TGTGCCAGCAGCAATCCGACGGGATACTACGAGCAGTACTTC. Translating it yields CASSNPTGYYEQYF. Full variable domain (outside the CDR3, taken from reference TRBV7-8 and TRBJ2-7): GAGVSQSPRYKVAKRGQDVALRCDPISGHVSLFWYQQALGQGPEFLTYFQNEAQLDKSGLPSDRFFAERPEGSVSTLKIQRTQQEDSAVYLCASSNPTGYYEQYFGPGTRLTVT.

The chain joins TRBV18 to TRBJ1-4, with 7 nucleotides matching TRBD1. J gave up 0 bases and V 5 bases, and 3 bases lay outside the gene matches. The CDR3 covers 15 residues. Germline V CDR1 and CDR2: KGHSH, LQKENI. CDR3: CASSETGSTNEKLFF. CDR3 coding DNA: TGTGCCAGCTCAGAGACAGGGTCAACTAATGAAAAACTGTTTTTT.